Presented here are 8 T cell receptor beta chains from one specimen sequenced in a study of shared clonotypes between healthy human individuals. The method was immunoSEQ multiplex PCR; TCRdb's version includes in-frame clones alone and lacks a portion of them. The data hold under 2.5 million clones, with roughly 92% observed a single time. The source material was naive CD4+ T cells from PBMCs. Subset noted: CD45RA+ positively selected. The receptors were gathered from a man aged 18 to 29 in good health. Some clones in this sample may be carry-over from other donors' samples.

The rearrangement uses TRBV20-1 and TRBJ2-3; D call uncertain. The CDR3 consists of 11 residues. Trimming removed 3 bases from V and 6 bases from J, with 7 bases in between. Germline V gives CDR1 DFQATT, CDR2 SNEGSKA (reference sequence). In nucleotides, the CDR3 is TGCAGTGCTAGGTTTTACGATACGCAGTATTTT. It specifies CSARFYDTQYF.

The chain combines TRBV9 with TRBJ2-5; possible D gene TRBD1, 5 bases. The CDR3 spans 15 residues. Trimming stripped 1 base from V and 3 bases from J, with 13 bases between. Germline V lookup: CDR1 SGDLS, CDR2 YYNGEE. Here the CDR3 DNA reads TGTGCCAGCAGCGTACGTAGGACATGGAAAGAGACCCAGTACTTC. This gives the protein CASSVRRTWKETQYF.

This clone has only a few counts. The gene calls are TRBV30 and TRBJ1-1, with no clear D. The germline CDR1 and CDR2 sequences are GTSNPN and SVGIG (reference sequence). V dropped 2 bases and J dropped 2 bases, with 9 bases sitting between them. This CDR3 is 13 amino acids long. CDR3 bases: TGTGCCTGGAGTCCGCTAAAAAACACTGAAGCTTTCTTT. Protein: CAWSPLKNTEAFF. Using reference TRBV30 and TRBJ1-1 for the parts outside the CDR3, the full variable domain is SQTIHQWPATLVQPVGSPLSLECTVEGTSNPNLYWYRQAAGRGLQLLFYSVGIGQISSEVPQNLSASRPQDRQFILSSKKLLLSDSGFYLCAWSPLKNTEAFFGQGTRLTVV.

V and J are TRBV7-2 and TRBJ2-3, with no clear D. Germline CDR1 reads SGHTA; CDR2 reads FQGNSA. The CDR3 runs 11 residues. V was shortened by 5 bases and J by 8 bases, with 8 bases between the two germline ends. The CDR3 sequence: CASSEWGTQYF. The CDR3 region has the DNA TGTGCCAGCAGCGAGTGGGGTACGCAGTATTTT. The whole variable domain, filled in from reference TRBV7-2 and TRBJ2-3, reads GAGVSQSPSNKVTEKGKDVELRCDPISGHTALYWYRQSLGQGLEFLIYFQGNSAPDKSGLPSDRFSAERTGGSVSTLTIQRTQQEDSAVYLCASSEWGTQYFGPGTRLTVL.

This chain links TRBV28 with TRBJ1-2; 10 bases agree with TRBD1. The germline V gene encodes CDR1 MDHEN and CDR2 SYDVKM. CDR3 length equals 14 residues. The V and J ends lost 6 bases and 6 bases, in that order; junction bases with no gene match: 7. In nucleotides, the CDR3 is TGTGCCAGCAGCCGAGCTGGGACAGGGGATGGCTACACCTTC. Its translation is CASSRAGTGDGYTF.

The table lists this clone with a count of one. DNA for the CDR3: TGTGCCAGCACTACCCGTGGGGTGGCCTCCTACGAGCAGTACTTC. It translates to CASTTRGVASYEQYF. The chain links TRBV6-5 to TRBJ2-7; no firm D call. Germline V CDR1 and CDR2: MNHEY, SVGAGI. The CDR3 runs to 15 residues. Trimming left V 7 bases short and J 0 bases short, with 16 bases between.

The chain couples TRBV7-9 to TRBJ2-2; D is ambiguous. Per the germline V gene, CDR1 is SEHNR and CDR2 is FQNEAQ (reference sequence). V was trimmed by 3 bases and J by 4 bases, leaving 3 bases between them. The CDR3 spans 12 residues. Written as DNA, the CDR3 is TGTGCCAGCAGCTTGCCCACCGGGGAGCTGTTTTTT. Residues: CASSLPTGELFF.

V and J are TRBV2 and TRBJ1-1; weak D call: TRBD1 (5 bases). Trimming shortened V by 5 bases and J by 5 bases, and 12 bases separated the two germline ends. Germline assignment: CDR1 SNHLY and CDR2 FYNNEI. The CDR3 covers 13 residues. This chain's CDR3 is CASSQGTYTEAFF. CDR3 bases: TGTGCCAGCAGTCAAGGGACTTATACTGAAGCTTTCTTT.